The entry that follows covers one TCR beta chain sequence. Its antigen remains unidentified. The source of the sample is a study of T cell responses to AZD1222 COVID-19 vaccine. Study conclusions and caveats: Donors skewed white British and female; clonal diversity was possibly underestimated.

Here immunoSEQ multiplex PCR was the method, and the copy in TCRdb shows in-frame clones only, minus some. The sample lists 150,000 to 200,000 clones, roughly nine tenths occurring once. The sequencing used peripheral blood, collected 28 days after the second dose of the MenACWY control vaccine. This TCR came from an adult who received the MenACWY meningococcal vaccine as a control.

CDR3 in amino acids: CASCWDRGSTDTQYF. DNA of the CDR3: TGTGCCAGCTGTTGGGACAGGGGCTCCACAGATACGCAGTATTTT. This chain uses TRBV6-5 with TRBJ2-3; 10 positions match TRBD1. Germline V gives CDR1 MNHEY, CDR2 SVGAGI. The CDR3 sequence is 15 residues long. After removal of 8 bases from V and 2 bases from J, the junction contained 7 bases not matched to a gene.